Shown below are 30 T cell receptor beta chains from a single sample sequenced in a study of T cell changes during pregnancy in multiple sclerosis. The protocol was immunoSEQ multiplex PCR, while the TCRdb copy is restricted to in-frame clones and leaves out a portion. The sample contains tens of thousands of clones, about 91% of which appear only once. The source material was peripheral blood, sampled after pregnancy. Receptor source: a female donor with multiple sclerosis, enrolled in a pregnancy study.

The genes are TRBV6-1 and TRBJ1-4, with 11 nucleotides matching TRBD1. Germline lookup yields CDR1 MNHNS and CDR2 SASEGT. The trim removed 1 base at V and 8 bases at J, leaving 6 bases unmatched. CDR3 size: 16 residues. CDR3 residues: CASSEVWGTGGEKLFF. The DNA of the CDR3 is TGTGCCAGCAGTGAAGTTTGGGGGACAGGGGGGGAAAAACTGTTTTTT.

This chain uses TRBV7-9 with TRBJ1-2; 7 nucleotides agree with TRBD1. This CDR3 contains 16 residues. J gave up 4 bases and V 2 bases, and 10 bases lay outside the gene matches. Looked up from germline, CDR1 is SEHNR and CDR2 is FQNEAQ (reference sequence). The CDR3 here is CASSLFGGTDPYGYTF. In DNA form, the CDR3 reads TGTGCCAGCAGCTTATTTGGGGGGACAGATCCCTATGGCTACACCTTC.

J is TRBJ1-4 and V is TRBV28, with 7 bases fitting TRBD1. V gave up 3 bases and J gave up 7 bases; unmatched junction bases: 5. Germline loops: CDR1 MDHEN, CDR2 SYDVKM. The CDR3 has 14 amino acids. The CDR3 nucleotides are TGTGCCAGCAGTTTGGAAGGGGGCGGTGAAAAACTGTTTTTT. Translating gives CASSLEGGGEKLFF. The whole variable domain, filled in from reference TRBV28 and TRBJ1-4, reads DVKVTQSSRYLVKRTGEKVFLECVQDMDHENMFWYRQDPGLGLRLIYFSYDVKMKEKGDIPEGYSVSREKKERFSLILESASTNQTSMYLCASSLEGGGEKLFFGSGTQLSVL.

The chain carries TRBV5-4 and TRBJ2-7; D not certain. Trimming stripped 1 base from V and 0 bases from J, with 8 bases between. The germline gives CDR1 SGHNT, CDR2 YYREEE (reference sequence). This CDR3 is 14 amino acids long. CDR3 region: CASSLYLSSYEQYF. The CDR3, as DNA: TGTGCCAGCAGCTTGTACTTGAGCTCCTACGAGCAGTACTTC.

This clone was observed a handful of times. The chain recombines TRBV15 with TRBJ2-7; D not certain. V was pared by 5 bases and J by 3 bases, with 8 bases between. CDR3 size: 12 residues. Germline CDR1 is LNHNV and CDR2 is YYDKDF (reference sequence). The CDR3 sequence: CATSANNYEQYF. As DNA, the CDR3 is TGTGCCACCAGCGCAAACAACTACGAGCAGTACTTC.

CDR3 bases: TGTGCCAGTAGTATAGCCGGGGGGCTGGGCACTGAAGCTTTCTTT. It codes for CASSIAGGLGTEAFF. The rearrangement links TRBV19 to TRBJ1-1; TRBD1 is a possible D gene (6 bases). The V end lost 1 base, the J end lost 4 bases, and 13 bases lay between the germline ends. Germline V gene data show CDR1 as LNHDA and CDR2 as SQIVND (reference sequence). This CDR3 region has 15 residues.

This clone came up once. The V and J genes are TRBV5-1 and TRBJ2-5; D is unresolved. Germline CDR1 and CDR2: SGHRS and YFSETQ. V lost 3 bases and J 2 bases, leaving 11 bases between the germline ends. CDR3 length: 14 residues. The CDR3 sequence: CASSSVPTQETQYF. CDR3 in DNA: TGCGCCAGCAGCTCGGTCCCGACTCAAGAGACCCAGTACTTC. Together with reference TRBV5-1 and TRBJ2-5, the CDR3 gives the full variable domain: KAGVTQTPRYLIKTRGQQVTLSCSPISGHRSVSWYQQTPGQGLQFLFEYFSETQRNKGNFPGRFSGRQFSNSRSEMNVSTLELGDSALYLCASSSVPTQETQYFGPGTRLLVL.

The V gene is TRBV18, the J gene TRBJ2-3, with a tentative D call TRBD1 (6 bases). Trimming left V 5 bases short and J 6 bases short, with 15 bases between. From germline, CDR1 is KGHSH and CDR2 LQKENI. The CDR3 is made up of 14 amino acids. The CDR3 DNA reads as TGTGCCAGCTCAGAAGGGGGAGCGCGGGATACGCAGTATTTT. Protein product: CASSEGGARDTQYF.

V usage is TRBV4-1 and J usage is TRBJ1-2, with D possibly TRBD1 on 5 matching bases. CDR1 is MGHRA and CDR2 is YSYEKL in the germline V gene. Trimming removed 3 bases from V and 3 bases from J, with 11 bases in between. This CDR3 is built from 14 residues. The CDR3 DNA is TGCGCCAGCAGCCACTTCGGGACTGACTATGGCTACACCTTC. This gives the protein CASSHFGTDYGYTF.

V is TRBV5-1 and J is TRBJ2-1; 10 bases map to TRBD2. Germline lookup yields CDR1 SGHRS and CDR2 YFSETQ. V lost 0 bases and J lost 10; bases outside the gene matches: 4. The CDR3 runs 14 residues. The DNA of the CDR3 is TGCGCCAGCAGCTTGGCTAGCGGGAGCGCCGAGCAGTTCTTC. This encodes CASSLASGSAEQFF.

V gene TRBV27 combines with J gene TRBJ2-2, with D perhaps TRBD2 (7 bases). Trimming stripped 2 bases from V and 2 bases from J, with 12 bases between. Germline assignment: CDR1 MNHEY and CDR2 SMNVEV (reference sequence). This CDR3 contains 16 residues. As DNA, the CDR3 is TGTGCCAGCAGTTTACTGGGAGGGGGAAACACCGGGGAGCTGTTTTTT. Translated: CASSLLGGGNTGELFF.

The CDR3 DNA is TGTGCCACCGCCAGGGTGGAGTTCACCGGGGAGCTGTTTTTT. It codes for CATARVEFTGELFF. The chain is built from TRBV21-1 and TRBJ2-2; no DNA check was done on the table's D call, TRBD1. TRBV21-1 counts as a pseudogene. This CDR3 is built from 14 residues.

The chain is built from TRBV6-4 and TRBJ1-2, with D possibly being TRBD1 (6 bases). CDR1 and CDR2 (germline): MRHNA, SNTAGT. The CDR3 is made up of 13 amino acids. V was pared by 3 bases and J by 4 bases, with 9 bases between. CDR3 sequence: CASSDGGAYGYTF. The CDR3 nucleotides are TGTGCCAGCAGTGATGGGGGGGCCTATGGCTACACCTTC.

V usage is TRBV27 and J usage is TRBJ2-1; tentative D call: TRBD1 (5 bases). Trimming took 4 bases from V and 10 from J, leaving 14 bases between them. Germline assignment: CDR1 MNHEY and CDR2 SMNVEV (reference sequence). This CDR3 contains 13 residues. The CDR3 DNA sequence: TGTGCCAGCAGTTGGCAGGGCCCATGGGAGCAGTTCTTC. Translating gives CASSWQGPWEQFF.

This clone was recorded once. The chain carries TRBV18 and TRBJ2-1, with TRBD2 matching over 9 bases. CDR1 and CDR2 (germline): KGHSH, LQKENI. Trimming at V came to 6 bases and at J to 4 bases, leaving 16 bases not matched to a gene. This CDR3 comprises 18 residues. The CDR3 sequence is CASSWGLAGPTSYNEQFF. CDR3 bases: TGTGCCAGCTCTTGGGGTCTAGCGGGACCCACTTCATACAATGAGCAGTTCTTC.

The chain uses TRBV6-1 and TRBJ2-5, with TRBD2 matching over 8 bases. From germline, CDR1 is MNHNS and CDR2 SASEGT. V was pared by 8 bases and J by 1 base, with 9 bases of the junction left unmatched. The CDR3 runs 15 residues. Here the CDR3 reads CASYNGRATQETQYF. The CDR3 coding sequence is TGTGCCAGCTACAACGGGAGGGCCACCCAAGAGACCCAGTACTTC.

CDR3 protein: CASSPWTSGKTNEQFF. Written as DNA, the CDR3 is TGTGCCAGCAGCCCCTGGACTAGCGGGAAGACAAATGAGCAGTTCTTC. The chain joins TRBV9 to TRBJ2-1, with 12 bases aligning to TRBD2. Germline CDR1 and CDR2: SGDLS and YYNGEE. The CDR3 loop spans 16 amino acids. The V gene end was trimmed by 4 bases and the J gene end by 7 bases; junction bases not matched to a gene: 9.

This chain joins TRBV2 and TRBJ1-2; D remains unclear. CDR3 length: 12 amino acids. Germline V gene data show CDR1 as SNHLY and CDR2 as FYNNEI. V was trimmed by 3 bases and J by 8 bases, leaving 10 bases between them. CDR3 region: CASSEGGFGYTF. Here the CDR3 DNA reads TGTGCCAGCAGTGAGGGAGGATTCGGCTACACCTTC.

The rearrangement joins TRBV28 to TRBJ1-2; the D gene is possibly TRBD1 (5 bases). Per the germline V gene, CDR1 is MDHEN and CDR2 is SYDVKM. Trimming took 2 bases from V and 4 from J, leaving 11 bases between them. The CDR3 runs to 14 residues. CDR3 protein: CASSLQQGVYGYTF. The CDR3 DNA follows: TGTGCCAGCAGTTTACAGCAGGGTGTCTATGGCTACACCTTC.

The chain has TRBV28 and TRBJ1-1; 7 bases agree with TRBD1. The V segment lost 5 bases and the J segment 5 bases; nucleotides outside the gene matches: 17. The CDR3 covers 17 residues. Germline V lookup: CDR1 MDHEN, CDR2 SYDVKM. CDR3 bases: TGTGCCAGCAGTGGACTCAACCGGGACAGAGGGAGGACTGAAGCTTTCTTT. This sequence encodes CASSGLNRDRGRTEAFF.

The genes are TRBV10-3 and TRBJ2-5, with TRBD2 matching over 10 bases. This CDR3 spans 18 amino acids. The junction had 15 bases not matched to a gene; V was cut back by 2 bases and J by 6 bases. Germline V gives CDR1 ENHRY, CDR2 SYGVKD. The CDR3 coding sequence is TGTGCCATCAGTGAGCCGCCGTCGGATAGCGGGAGGATTAAGACCCAGTACTTC. This sequence encodes CAISEPPSDSGRIKTQYF.

The chain carries TRBV5-1 and TRBJ2-1; the match to TRBD2 covers 8 bases. The CDR3 has 17 amino acids. V shed 4 bases, J shed 6 bases, and the junction held 15 bases outside the gene matches. The germline V gene has CDR1 SGHRS and CDR2 YFSETQ. CDR3: CASSPGGLPGSFNEQFF. CDR3 sequence (DNA): TGCGCCAGCAGCCCGGGGGGGCTGCCTGGGTCATTCAATGAGCAGTTCTTC.

The V call is TRBV10-3, the J call TRBJ1-1; a possible D gene is TRBD1 (5 bases). The CDR3 length is 16 residues. Germline CDR1 and CDR2: ENHRY and SYGVKD. Deletions cut 3 bases from V and 1 base from J, with 15 bases between. The CDR3 DNA reads as TGTGCCATCAGTGAAGGGCGTGCAGGGAAGAACACTGAAGCTTTCTTT. This sequence encodes CAISEGRAGKNTEAFF.

The CDR3 nucleotides read TGTGCCAGTGCGTCGACAGGGGTGGGCACTGAAGCTTTCTTT. Translation: CASASTGVGTEAFF. This chain connects TRBV4-2 to TRBJ1-1; 8 nucleotides align to TRBD1. After removal of 9 bases from V and 4 bases from J, the junction contained 10 bases not matched to a gene. The CDR3 is 14 amino acids. The germline V gene encodes CDR1 LGHNA and CDR2 YNFKEQ.

The chain uses TRBV6-5 and TRBJ2-5, with 7 nucleotides matching TRBD1. Germline V gene lookup returns CDR1 MNHEY and CDR2 SVGAGI. The length of the CDR3 is 16 residues. The V and J ends lost 0 bases and 3 bases, in that order; junction bases with no gene match: 7. The CDR3 protein is CASSYSDSTGEETQYF. Written as DNA, the CDR3 is TGTGCCAGCAGTTACTCGGACAGCACAGGGGAAGAGACCCAGTACTTC.

The chain uses TRBV5-5 and TRBJ2-7, with 11 bases fitting TRBD2. Trimming took 1 base from V and 6 from J; bases not matched to a gene: 6. The germline V gene encodes CDR1 SGHKS and CDR2 YYEKEE (reference sequence). The CDR3 runs 15 residues. The CDR3 DNA follows: TGTGCCAGCAGCTTGCTAACTAGCGGGAGTGGCGAGCAGTACTTC. Its protein product is CASSLLTSGSGEQYF.

The chain uses TRBV4-1 and TRBJ1-4; TRBD1 matches 8 bases. CDR1 is MGHRA and CDR2 is YSYEKL in the germline V gene. With 0 bases clipped from V and 5 bases from J, the junction kept 17 bases outside the gene matches. This CDR3 is built from 20 residues. CDR3 sequence reads: CASSQDLGRGRRGTNEKLFF. The CDR3 nucleotides read TGCGCCAGCAGCCAAGATCTGGGCAGGGGGCGCAGAGGGACCAATGAAAAACTGTTTTTT.

This clone was seen just once. V is TRBV6-1 and J is TRBJ2-1, with TRBD2 matching over 8 bases. Germline trimming cut 6 bases from V and 3 bases from J; bases unmatched to any gene: 4. The CDR3 contains 14 residues. CDR1 is MNHNS and CDR2 is SASEGT in the germline V gene. This chain's CDR3 is CASSREGLYNEQFF. The CDR3 nucleotides are TGTGCCAGCAGCCGGGAGGGTCTCTACAATGAGCAGTTCTTC.

The chain couples TRBV28 to TRBJ2-1, with D maybe TRBD1 (6 bases). The V and J ends lost 4 bases and 7 bases respectively, with 14 bases between them. CDR1 and CDR2 from the germline V gene are MDHEN and SYDVKM. The CDR3 has 14 amino acids. The CDR3 coding sequence is TGTGCCAGCAGTTACGGACAGTCGGGGAATGAGCAGTTCTTC. The encoded protein is CASSYGQSGNEQFF.

The rearrangement joins TRBV29-1 to TRBJ1-5; possibly TRBD1 for D (6 bases). Trimming removed 4 bases at V and 6 bases at J, with 13 bases between. CDR1 is SQVTM and CDR2 is ANQGSEA in the germline V gene. The CDR3 covers 13 residues. The CDR3: CSVGQIRGQPQHF. Here the CDR3 DNA reads TGCAGCGTTGGCCAAATCAGGGGTCAGCCCCAGCATTTT.